This TCR beta chain emerged from a study of spatial heterogeneity in lung cancer. Study-level background: Alpha-chain sequences were consistently detected less often than beta-chain sequences.

This CDR3 has 16 amino acids. Per germline, CDR1 LGHDT and CDR2 YNNKEL (reference sequence). The V end lost 0 bases, the J end lost 2 bases, and 14 bases lay between the germline ends. This clonotype was counted ten times or more. Since the library was made to target alpha chains, this beta chain is a stray read and its abundance is not meaningful. Time point here: sample taken at primary tumor resection. Unsorted samples of tumor, nontumor lung or frozen PBMC had their whole RNA sequenced. The library protocol tagged each TCR cDNA with a unique molecular identifier. One entry per CDR3 protein results from TCRdb running MiXCR on the 5' RACE reads. The sample includes 9,500 to 15,000 distinct CDR3 sequences, 6.2% seen only once; the top ten take 9% to 12%.

The TCR was taken from a male donor with early-stage non-small cell lung cancer. The chain uses TRBV3-1 and TRBJ2-7, with D hard to call. Sequenced material: normal lung tissue next to the tumor, taken at surgery. The CDR3 DNA is TGTGCCAGCAGCCAAGAGCTAGGGTCCACGGCCTACGAGCAGTACTTC. This encodes CASSQELGSTAYEQYF.